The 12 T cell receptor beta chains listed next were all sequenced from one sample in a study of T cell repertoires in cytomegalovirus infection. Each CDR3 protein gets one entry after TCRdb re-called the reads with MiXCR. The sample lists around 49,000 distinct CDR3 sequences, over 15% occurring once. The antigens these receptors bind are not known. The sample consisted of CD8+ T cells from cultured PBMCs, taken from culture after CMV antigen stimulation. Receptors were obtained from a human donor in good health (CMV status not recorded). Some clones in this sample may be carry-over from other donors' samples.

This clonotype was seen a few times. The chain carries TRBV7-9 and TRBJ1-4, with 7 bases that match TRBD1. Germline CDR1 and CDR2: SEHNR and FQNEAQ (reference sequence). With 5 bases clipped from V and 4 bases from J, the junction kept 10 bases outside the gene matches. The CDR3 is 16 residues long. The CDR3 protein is CASSERRTGLNEKLFF. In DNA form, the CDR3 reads TGTGCCAGCAGCGAACGCCGGACAGGCCTTAATGAAAAACTGTTTTTT. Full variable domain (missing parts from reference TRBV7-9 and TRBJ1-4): DTGVSQNPRHKITKRGQNVTFRCDPISEHNRLYWYRQTLGQGPEFLTYFQNEAQLEKSRLLSDRFSAERPKGSFSTLEIQRTEQGDSAMYLCASSERRTGLNEKLFFGSGTQLSVL.

CDR3 nucleotides: TGTGCCAGCAGTTTAGGTCAGGCTCCCGGGGAGCTGTTTTTT. Its translation: CASSLGQAPGELFF. The chain links TRBV12-3 or TRBV12-4 to TRBJ2-2; D gene uncertain. The CDR3 has 14 amino acids. Between the trimmed V and J ends, which lost 1 base and 6 bases, there was a span of 9 bases.

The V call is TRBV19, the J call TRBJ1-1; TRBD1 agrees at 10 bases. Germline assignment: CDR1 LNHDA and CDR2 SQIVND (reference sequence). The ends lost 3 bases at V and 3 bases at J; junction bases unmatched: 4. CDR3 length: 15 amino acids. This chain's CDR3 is CASSIQDRGDTEAFF. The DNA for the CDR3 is TGTGCCAGTAGTATTCAGGACAGGGGGGACACTGAAGCTTTCTTT.

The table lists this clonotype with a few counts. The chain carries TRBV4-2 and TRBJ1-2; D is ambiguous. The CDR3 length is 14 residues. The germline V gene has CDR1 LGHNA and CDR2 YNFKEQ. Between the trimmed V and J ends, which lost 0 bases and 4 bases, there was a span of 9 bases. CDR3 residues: CASSQDEVGYGYTF. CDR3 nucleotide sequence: TGTGCCAGCAGCCAAGATGAGGTTGGCTATGGCTACACCTTC.

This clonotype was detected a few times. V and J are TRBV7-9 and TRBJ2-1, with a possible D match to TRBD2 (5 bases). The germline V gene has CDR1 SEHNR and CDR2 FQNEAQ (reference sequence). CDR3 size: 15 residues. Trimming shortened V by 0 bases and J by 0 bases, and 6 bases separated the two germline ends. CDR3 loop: CASSLAGSSYNEQFF. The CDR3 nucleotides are TGTGCCAGCAGCTTAGCTGGGAGCTCCTACAATGAGCAGTTCTTC.

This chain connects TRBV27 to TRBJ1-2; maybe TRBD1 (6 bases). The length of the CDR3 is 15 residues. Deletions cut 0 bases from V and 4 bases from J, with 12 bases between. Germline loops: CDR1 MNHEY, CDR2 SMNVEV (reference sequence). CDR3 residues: CASSLSTTGIYGYTF. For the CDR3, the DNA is TGTGCCAGCAGTTTATCAACTACAGGGATCTATGGCTACACCTTC.

The CDR3, as DNA: TGCGCCAGCAGCCACCAAGGGGCAGATACGCAGTATTTT. As protein: CASSHQGADTQYF. The chain is built from TRBV4-1 and TRBJ2-3, with a possible D match to TRBD1 (5 bases). Germline V gene lookup returns CDR1 MGHRA and CDR2 YSYEKL. V was pared by 3 bases and J by 4 bases, with 8 bases between. The CDR3 loop spans 13 amino acids.

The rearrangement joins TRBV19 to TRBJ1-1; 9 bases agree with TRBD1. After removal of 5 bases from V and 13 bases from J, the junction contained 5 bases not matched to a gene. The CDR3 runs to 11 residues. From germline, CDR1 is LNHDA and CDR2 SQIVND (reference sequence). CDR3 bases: TGTGCCAGTAGTTTCCGGGACAGGGATTTCTTT. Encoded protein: CASSFRDRDFF. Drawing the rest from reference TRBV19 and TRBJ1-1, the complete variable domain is DGGITQSPKYLFRKEGQNVTLSCEQNLNHDAMYWYRQDPGQGLRLIYYSQIVNDFQKGDIAEGYSVSREKKESFPLTVTSAQKNPTAFYLCASSFRDRDFFGQGTRLTVV.

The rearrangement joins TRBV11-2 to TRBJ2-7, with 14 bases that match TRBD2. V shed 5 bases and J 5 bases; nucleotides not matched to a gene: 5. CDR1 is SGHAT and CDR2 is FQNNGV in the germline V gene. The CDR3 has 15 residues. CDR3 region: CASSPGLAGEDEQYF. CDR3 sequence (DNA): TGTGCCAGCAGCCCGGGACTAGCGGGAGAAGACGAGCAGTACTTC. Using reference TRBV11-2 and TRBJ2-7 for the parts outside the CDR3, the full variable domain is EAGVAQSPRYKIIEKRQSVAFWCNPISGHATLYWYQQILGQGPKLLIQFQNNGVVDDSQLPKDRFSAERLKGVDSTLKIQPAKLEDSAVYLCASSPGLAGEDEQYFGPGTRLTVT.

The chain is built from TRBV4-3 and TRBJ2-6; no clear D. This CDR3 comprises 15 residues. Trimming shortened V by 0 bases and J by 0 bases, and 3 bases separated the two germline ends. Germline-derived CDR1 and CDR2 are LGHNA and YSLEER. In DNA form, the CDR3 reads TGCGCCAGCAGCCAAGACAGCTCTGGGGCCAACGTCCTGACTTTC. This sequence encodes CASSQDSSGANVLTF.

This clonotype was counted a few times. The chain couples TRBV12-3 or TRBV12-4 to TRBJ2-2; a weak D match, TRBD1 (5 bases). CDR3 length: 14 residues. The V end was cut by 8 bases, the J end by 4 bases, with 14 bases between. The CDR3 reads CASRGSRGTGELFF. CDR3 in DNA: TGTGCCAGCCGCGGCTCAAGGGGCACCGGGGAGCTGTTTTTT.

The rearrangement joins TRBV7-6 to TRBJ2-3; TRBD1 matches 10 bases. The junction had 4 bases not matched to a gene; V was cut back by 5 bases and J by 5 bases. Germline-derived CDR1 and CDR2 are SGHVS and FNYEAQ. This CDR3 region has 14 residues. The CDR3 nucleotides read TGTGCCAGCAGCGTCGGGACAGGGGTAGATACGCAGTATTTT. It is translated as CASSVGTGVDTQYF.